These 2 T cell receptor beta chains originate from one sample sequenced in a study of T cell repertoires in cytomegalovirus infection. TCRdb reanalysed the reads using MiXCR and keeps one entry per CDR3 protein. The profile shows 200,000 to 300,000 distinct CDR3 sequences, 9.1% of them singletons. What was sequenced was PBMCs. The origin of the receptors is a human donor in good health (CMV status not recorded). Some clones in this sample may be carry-over from other donors' samples.

The sample holds many counts of this clonotype. The V gene is TRBV7-9, the J gene TRBJ1-2, with TRBD1 identical over 11 bases. The CDR3 covers 12 residues. From germline, CDR1 is SEHNR and CDR2 FQNEAQ (reference sequence). J gave up 10 bases and V 3 bases, and 1 base lay outside the gene matches. The CDR3 DNA reads as TGTGCCAGCAGCTTTGGACAGGGGGCCTACACCTTC. Protein: CASSFGQGAYTF.

This clonotype was counted ten times or more. The genes are TRBV12-3 or TRBV12-4 and TRBJ1-2, with TRBD1 identical over 9 bases. The CDR3 has 15 amino acids. V shed 6 bases and J 5 bases; nucleotides not matched to a gene: 10. The CDR3 bases are TGTGCCAGCAGCAGGACAGGGGCTCGGGGTTATGGCTACACCTTC. Protein product: CASSRTGARGYGYTF.